The clone carrying this TCR beta chain was seen more than once but under ten times. This sample was taken from a study of blood T cell repertoires in COVID-19. The overall study: There were acute and convalescent COVID-19 samples, and they came from the United States, Italy and Spain. From T cells, B-cell-depleted T cells, or PBMCs came the material, which was cDNA or gDNA.

V lost 2 bases, J lost 5 bases, and 7 bases lay in between. CDR3 length: 13 residues. Authors' data handling: How many nucleated cells were present was estimated from reference gene primer amplification. Sequencing was performed with immunoSEQ multiplex PCR; in TCRdb, only in-frame clones are kept and a portion is missing. V and J calls plus clone size are reproduced from that table; the DNA served to infer D and trimming. Of 250,000 or so clones in the sample, roughly 83% were seen once. The J gene is TRBJ1-5, the V gene TRBV12-3 or TRBV12-4; weak D call: TRBD1 (5 bases). The sequence was obtained from a man older than 75 with acute or convalescent COVID-19. The sample comprised peripheral blood. The CDR3 loop reads CASSLKGHQPQHF. In DNA, the CDR3 is TGTGCCAGCAGTTTAAAGGGGCATCAGCCCCAGCATTTT.